Below are 27 T cell receptor beta chains sequenced from a single sample in a study of blood T cell repertoires in COVID-19. The table came from immunoSEQ multiplex PCR; TCRdb's copy has only in-frame clones and leaves some out. The repertoire holds a few hundred thousand clones, with approximately 85% as singletons. Sequencing was performed on PBMCs or T cells enriched from blood (not recorded which). The source is a man aged 25 to 40 who had recovered from COVID-19.

The chain couples TRBV4-2 to TRBJ2-1; TRBD2 matches at 9 bases. J lost 0 bases, V lost 4 bases, and 10 bases had no gene match. Germline values: CDR1 LGHNA, CDR2 YNFKEQ. The CDR3 spans 18 residues. DNA for the CDR3: TGTGCCAGCAGCCTGGATAGCGGGGGCCCAAGCTCCTACAATGAGCAGTTCTTC. This gives the protein CASSLDSGGPSSYNEQFF.

The chain carries TRBV7-8 and TRBJ2-7, with 14 bases matching TRBD2. Trimming removed 4 bases from V and 4 bases from J; junction bases left unmatched: 9. The CDR3 sequence is 17 residues long. The germline V gene encodes CDR1 SGHVS and CDR2 FQNEAQ. CDR3 sequence: CASSSATGTSGGYEQYF. The CDR3 coding sequence is TGTGCCAGCAGCTCGGCTACCGGGACTAGCGGGGGTTACGAGCAGTACTTC.

As regards this clone: The same CDR3 can be traced to other DNA sequences in this sample. The chain has TRBV11-2 and TRBJ2-1; unclear D gene. Trimming pared 2 bases from V and 6 bases from J, leaving 5 bases between. Germline assignment: CDR1 SGHAT and CDR2 FQNNGV. This CDR3 contains 12 residues. The CDR3 loop reads CASSLRVNEQFF. CDR3 nucleotide sequence: TGTGCCAGCAGCTTAAGAGTCAATGAGCAGTTCTTC.

The chain has TRBV10-3 and TRBJ1-6; D possibly corresponds to TRBD1 (5 bases). This CDR3 has 17 amino acids. Germline CDR1 is ENHRY and CDR2 is SYGVKD. Trimming removed 10 bases from V and 0 bases from J, with 19 bases in between. The CDR3 DNA follows: TGTGCCACCTCGATACAGGAACCAGTCTCCTATAATTCACCCCTCCACTTT. Translation gives CATSIQEPVSYNSPLHF.

V is TRBV18 and J is TRBJ1-2; 7 bases map to TRBD1. The germline V gene encodes CDR1 KGHSH and CDR2 LQKENI. The CDR3 is made up of 13 amino acids. The trim removed 5 bases at V and 8 bases at J, leaving 8 bases unmatched. As DNA, the CDR3 is TGTGCCAGCTCATCGGACAGGAGTGGGGGCTACACCTTC. Translation: CASSSDRSGGYTF.

V and J are TRBV5-1 and TRBJ2-3, with TRBD1 matching 7 bases. CDR1 SGHRS and CDR2 YFSETQ come from the germline V gene. Trimming at V came to 4 bases and at J to 3 bases, leaving 2 bases not matched to a gene. The CDR3 is 13 residues long. The CDR3 DNA follows: TGCGCCAGCAGCGAACAGGGGACAGATACGCAGTATTTT. Its protein is CASSEQGTDTQYF.

This clone was recorded once. The V gene is TRBV7-2, the J gene TRBJ1-1; TRBD1 might be the D (6 bases). The CDR3 totals 15 residues. The V gene's germline CDR1 is SGHTA and CDR2 FQGNSA. With 9 bases removed from V and 0 bases from J, the gap between germline ends came to 17 bases. CDR3 DNA: TGTGCCAGTAGGTCCGGGGGGCCGGTGAACACTGAAGCTTTCTTT. It translates to CASRSGGPVNTEAFF.

V is TRBV18 and J is TRBJ2-7, with 7 bases that match TRBD1. Germline V gene lookup returns CDR1 KGHSH and CDR2 LQKENI. The V segment lost 3 bases and the J segment 2 bases; nucleotides outside the gene matches: 4. CDR3 length: 14 residues. CDR3 residues: CASSPHRGAYEQYF. The CDR3 DNA reads TGTGCCAGCTCACCGCACAGGGGCGCCTACGAGCAGTACTTC.

This rearrangement joins TRBV4-3 to TRBJ1-4, with D perhaps matching TRBD1 (5 bases). V lost 1 base, J lost 5 bases, and 11 bases lay in between. This CDR3 comprises 15 residues. From germline, CDR1 is LGHNA and CDR2 YSLEER. The CDR3 sequence: CASSQVPGENEKLFF. The CDR3 DNA is TGCGCCAGCAGCCAAGTCCCGGGGGAGAATGAAAAACTGTTTTTT.

This sequence joins TRBV7-9 and TRBJ1-1, with D possibly being TRBD1 (5 bases). CDR1 and CDR2 from the germline V gene are SEHNR and FQNEAQ (reference sequence). CDR3 length: 12 amino acids. V was pared by 5 bases and J by 6 bases, with 10 bases between. The DNA for the CDR3 is TGTGCCAGCAGCCCGACAGCCGCTGAAGCTTTCTTT. Residues: CASSPTAAEAFF.

V usage is TRBV7-8 and J usage is TRBJ1-1; TRBD1 matches at 8 bases. Trimming cost V 1 base and J 2 bases; bases outside gene matches: 6. Per the germline V gene, CDR1 is SGHVS and CDR2 is FQNEAQ. CDR3 length: 16 residues. The CDR3 here is CASSLGGTGLNTEAFF. For the CDR3, the DNA is TGTGCCAGCAGCTTAGGCGGGACAGGACTTAACACTGAAGCTTTCTTT.

V usage is TRBV19 and J usage is TRBJ1-4, with no clear D. The CDR3 consists of 15 residues. V lost 3 bases and J lost 0, with 8 bases in between. CDR1 and CDR2 (germline): LNHDA, SQIVND (reference sequence). For the CDR3, the DNA is TGTGCCAGTAGTATCCGAGTCTCAACTAATGAAAAACTGTTTTTT. Translating gives CASSIRVSTNEKLFF.

V is TRBV18 and J is TRBJ2-5; no firm D call. The CDR3 sequence is 13 residues long. V was trimmed by 3 bases and J by 5 bases, leaving 10 bases between them. Per germline, CDR1 KGHSH and CDR2 LQKENI. DNA of the CDR3: TGTGCCAGCTCACCGAGGAGATCCGAGACCCAGTACTTC. Amino acid sequence: CASSPRRSETQYF.

The chain carries TRBV5-4 and TRBJ2-3, with D possibly TRBD2 on 5 matching bases. Germline V gives CDR1 SGHNT, CDR2 YYREEE (reference sequence). Trimming took 3 bases from V and 5 from J, leaving 16 bases between them. CDR3 length equals 15 residues. In DNA form, the CDR3 reads TGTGCCAGCAGCTCGGGTAAAGGAGCGGAAGATACGCAGTATTTT. It yields the protein CASSSGKGAEDTQYF.

In this sample, this clone turned up a few times. The chain employs TRBV6-5 and TRBJ2-2; possibly TRBD1 for D (6 bases). The germline gives CDR1 MNHEY, CDR2 SVGAGI. The CDR3 loop spans 14 amino acids. V was cut by 0 bases and J by 7 bases, with 9 bases left in between. The CDR3 bases are TGTGCCAGCAGTTACTCGGACAGTTACGGGGAGCTGTTTTTT. Its protein is CASSYSDSYGELFF.

The chain employs TRBV2 and TRBJ2-1; a weak D match, TRBD2 (5 bases). V was pared by 3 bases and J by 10 bases, with 19 bases between. CDR1 is SNHLY, CDR2 FYNNEI, per germline. This CDR3 has 15 amino acids. The DNA for the CDR3 is TGTGCCAGCAGTGAGGCCCCTAGAGGGTCTGGGGAGCAGTTCTTC. It specifies CASSEAPRGSGEQFF.

The table lists this clone with a count of one. This chain joins TRBV14 and TRBJ2-6; no definite D call. The CDR3 has 16 amino acids. Looked up from germline, CDR1 is SGHDN and CDR2 is FVKESK. V was trimmed by 3 bases and J by 7 bases, leaving 16 bases between them. CDR3 nucleotides: TGTGCCAGCAGCCAGGCCTCTTCCAAATCCGCCAACGTCCTGACTTTC. It yields the protein CASSQASSKSANVLTF.

This chain uses TRBV19 with TRBJ2-7; 7 bases are shared with TRBD2. This CDR3 contains 16 residues. The trim removed 5 bases at V and 2 bases at J, leaving 12 bases unmatched. Germline loops: CDR1 LNHDA, CDR2 SQIVND (reference sequence). The CDR3 DNA reads as TGTGCCAGTAGTGCACAAGCCTACGGGGGGACCTACGAGCAGTACTTC. As protein: CASSAQAYGGTYEQYF. Filled out from reference TRBV19 and TRBJ2-7, the complete variable domain reads DGGITQSPKYLFRKEGQNVTLSCEQNLNHDAMYWYRQDPGQGLRLIYYSQIVNDFQKGDIAEGYSVSREKKESFPLTVTSAQKNPTAFYLCASSAQAYGGTYEQYFGPGTRLTVT.

The chain carries TRBV7-3 and TRBJ2-7; TRBD1 aligns across 8 bases. Per germline, CDR1 SGHTA and CDR2 FQGTGA. The CDR3 is 15 residues long. Trimming removed 4 bases from V and 3 bases from J; junction bases left unmatched: 8. The CDR3 loop reads CASSSTGTGFYEQYF. The CDR3 coding sequence is TGTGCCAGCAGCTCAACCGGGACAGGTTTCTACGAGCAGTACTTC.

The chain couples TRBV6-1 to TRBJ1-2, with TRBD1 matching over 7 bases. The CDR3 has 14 amino acids. CDR1 is MNHNS and CDR2 is SASEGT in the germline V gene. V gave up 2 bases and J gave up 4 bases; unmatched junction bases: 4. The CDR3 sequence is CASSETGATYGYTF. CDR3 coding DNA: TGTGCCAGCAGTGAAACAGGGGCCACCTATGGCTACACCTTC.

This clone was detected a few times. The V gene is TRBV5-4, the J gene TRBJ1-6; 7 nucleotides agree with TRBD1. V dropped 4 bases and J dropped 6; count of bases not matched to a gene: 4. CDR1 is SGHNT, CDR2 YYREEE, per germline (reference sequence). This CDR3 spans 14 amino acids. The CDR3 loop reads CASSPGTVNSPLHF. CDR3 DNA: TGTGCCAGCAGCCCGGGGACAGTTAATTCACCCCTCCACTTT.

This clone was counted a single time. The chain uses TRBV5-1 and TRBJ1-3, with a tentative D call TRBD1 (5 bases). CDR1 SGHRS and CDR2 YFSETQ come from the germline V gene. This CDR3 comprises 14 residues. With 4 bases removed from V and 9 bases from J, the gap between germline ends came to 17 bases. The CDR3 protein is CASSPDGLRGTIYF. The CDR3 coding sequence is TGCGCCAGCAGCCCTGACGGACTAAGGGGCACCATATATTTT.

This clone has a single count. This rearrangement joins TRBV5-1 to TRBJ2-6; D is perhaps TRBD1 (5 bases). Trimming took 4 bases from V and 0 from J, leaving 11 bases between them. CDR1 is SGHRS, CDR2 YFSETQ, per germline. The CDR3 has 16 residues. The CDR3 nucleotides read TGCGCCAGCAGCCAAAGACAGTACTCTGGGGCCAACGTCCTGACTTTC. It yields the protein CASSQRQYSGANVLTF.

This rearrangement joins TRBV10-3 to TRBJ2-7; D uncertain. Deletions cut 3 bases from V and 4 bases from J, with 7 bases between. CDR3 length: 12 residues. The germline gives CDR1 ENHRY, CDR2 SYGVKD. CDR3 sequence (DNA): TGTGCCATCAGTGATGAGGTTTACGAGCAGTACTTC. Translation gives CAISDEVYEQYF.

The chain uses TRBV5-1 and TRBJ2-1; 8 bases fit TRBD1. V trimming: 2 bases; J trimming: 4 bases; junction bases outside the gene matches: 5. CDR3 size: 15 residues. The germline V gene encodes CDR1 SGHRS and CDR2 YFSETQ. CDR3 in amino acids: CASSFGTGEYNEQFF. In nucleotides, the CDR3 is TGCGCCAGCAGCTTTGGGACAGGAGAATACAATGAGCAGTTCTTC.

The count of this clone is one. The chain carries TRBV7-3 and TRBJ2-7, with 9 bases matching TRBD1. CDR1 SGHTA and CDR2 FQGTGA come from the germline V gene. The CDR3 sequence is 15 residues long. V dropped 3 bases and J dropped 6; count of bases not matched to a gene: 9. This chain's CDR3 is CASSLGQGRRFEQYF. As DNA, the CDR3 is TGTGCCAGCAGCTTGGGACAGGGTCGGAGGTTCGAGCAGTACTTC. Complete variable domain (other parts from reference TRBV7-3 and TRBJ2-7): GAGVSQTPSNKVTEKGKYVELRCDPISGHTALYWYRQSLGQGPEFLIYFQGTGAADDSGLPNDRFFAVRPEGSVSTLKIQRTERGDSAVYLCASSLGQGRRFEQYFGPGTRLTVT.

The V gene is TRBV19, the J gene TRBJ1-2; 10 bases match TRBD1. The CDR3 runs to 17 residues. The J segment lost 0 bases and the V segment lost 0 bases, leaving 4 bases of the junction unmatched. Germline CDR1 and CDR2: LNHDA and SQIVND (reference sequence). The CDR3 DNA is TGTGCCAGTAGTATAGAAATGGGACAGGGGCCTAACTATGGCTACACCTTC. Its protein is CASSIEMGQGPNYGYTF.